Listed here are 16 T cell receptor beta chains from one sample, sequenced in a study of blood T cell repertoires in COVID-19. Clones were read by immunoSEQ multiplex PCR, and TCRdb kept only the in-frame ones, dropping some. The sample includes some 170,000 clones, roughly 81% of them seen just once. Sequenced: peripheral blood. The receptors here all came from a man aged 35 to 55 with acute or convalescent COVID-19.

This CDR3 is CASRTGDWGTEAFF. Written as DNA, the CDR3 is TGTGCCAGTAGGACAGGGGATTGGGGCACTGAAGCTTTCTTT. This chain links TRBV19 with TRBJ1-1; TRBD1 aligns across 8 bases. With 6 bases clipped from V and 4 bases from J, the junction kept 7 bases outside the gene matches. Per germline, CDR1 LNHDA and CDR2 SQIVND (reference sequence). The CDR3 consists of 14 residues.

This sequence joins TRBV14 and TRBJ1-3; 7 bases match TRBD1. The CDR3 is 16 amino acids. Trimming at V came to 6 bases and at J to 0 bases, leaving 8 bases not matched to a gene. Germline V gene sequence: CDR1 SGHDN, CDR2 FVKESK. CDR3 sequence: CASRHGDSRSGNTIYF. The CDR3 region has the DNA TGTGCCAGCAGGCACGGGGACAGTCGCTCTGGAAACACCATATATTTT.

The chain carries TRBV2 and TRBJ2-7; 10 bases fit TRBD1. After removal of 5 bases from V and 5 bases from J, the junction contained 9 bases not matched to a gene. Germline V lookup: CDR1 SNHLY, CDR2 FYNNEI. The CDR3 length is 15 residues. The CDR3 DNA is TGTGCCAGCAGTTATGGGACAGGGGTTACCCACGAGCAGTACTTC. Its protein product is CASSYGTGVTHEQYF. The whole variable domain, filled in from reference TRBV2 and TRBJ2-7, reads EPEVTQTPSHQVTQMGQEVILRCVPISNHLYFYWYRQILGQKVEFLVSFYNNEISEKSEIFDDQFSVERPDGSNFTLKIRSTKLEDSAMYFCASSYGTGVTHEQYFGPGTRLTVT.

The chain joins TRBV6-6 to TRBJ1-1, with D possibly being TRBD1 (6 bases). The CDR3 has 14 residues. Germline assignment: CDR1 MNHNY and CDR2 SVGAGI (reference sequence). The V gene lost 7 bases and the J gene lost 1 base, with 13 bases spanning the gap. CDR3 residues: CASTIGQQNTEAFF. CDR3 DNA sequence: TGTGCCAGCACCATAGGACAGCAGAACACTGAAGCTTTCTTT.

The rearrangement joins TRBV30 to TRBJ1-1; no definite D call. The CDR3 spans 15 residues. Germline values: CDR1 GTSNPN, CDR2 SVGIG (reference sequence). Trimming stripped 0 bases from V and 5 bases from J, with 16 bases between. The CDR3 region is CAWSVLPGVGTEAFF. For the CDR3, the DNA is TGTGCCTGGAGTGTGTTGCCAGGCGTTGGGACTGAAGCTTTCTTT.

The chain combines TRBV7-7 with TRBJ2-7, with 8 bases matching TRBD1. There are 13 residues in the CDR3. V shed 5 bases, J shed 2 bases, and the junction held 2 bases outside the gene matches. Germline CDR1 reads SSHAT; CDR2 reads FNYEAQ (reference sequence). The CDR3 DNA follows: TGTGCCAGCAGCACAGGGGGGACCTACGAGCAGTACTTC. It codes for CASSTGGTYEQYF.

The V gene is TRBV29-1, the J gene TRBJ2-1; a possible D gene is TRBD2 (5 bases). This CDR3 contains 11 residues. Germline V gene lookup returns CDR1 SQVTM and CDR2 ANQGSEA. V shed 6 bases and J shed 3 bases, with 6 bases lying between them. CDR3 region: CSVTSYNEQFF. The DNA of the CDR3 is TGCAGCGTAACTAGCTACAATGAGCAGTTCTTC.

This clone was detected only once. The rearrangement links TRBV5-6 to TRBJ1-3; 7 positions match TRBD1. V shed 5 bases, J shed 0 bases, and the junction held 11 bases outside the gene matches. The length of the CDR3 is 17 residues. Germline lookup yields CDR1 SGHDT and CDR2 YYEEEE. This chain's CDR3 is CASRGGTADPSGNTIYF. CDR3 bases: TGTGCCAGCAGGGGCGGGACAGCCGATCCCTCTGGAAACACCATATATTTT.

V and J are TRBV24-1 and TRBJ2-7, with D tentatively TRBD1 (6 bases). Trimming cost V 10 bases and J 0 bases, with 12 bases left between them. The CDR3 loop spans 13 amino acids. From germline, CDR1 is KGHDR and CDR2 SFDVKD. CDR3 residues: CATQDSNSYEQYF. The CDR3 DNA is TGTGCCACTCAGGACAGCAACTCCTACGAGCAGTACTTC.

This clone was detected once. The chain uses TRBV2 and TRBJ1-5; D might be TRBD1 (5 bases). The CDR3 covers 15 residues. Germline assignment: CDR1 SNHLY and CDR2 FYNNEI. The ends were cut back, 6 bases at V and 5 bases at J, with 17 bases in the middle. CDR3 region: CASSQTRGRDQPQHF. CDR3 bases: TGTGCCAGCAGCCAAACGCGGGGCAGGGATCAGCCCCAGCATTTT.

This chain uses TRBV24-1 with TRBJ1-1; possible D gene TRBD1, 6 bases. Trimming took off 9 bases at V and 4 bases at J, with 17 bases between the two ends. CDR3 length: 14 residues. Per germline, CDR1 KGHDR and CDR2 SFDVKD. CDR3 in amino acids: CATRRSGDATEAFF. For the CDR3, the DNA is TGTGCCACCCGACGTTCAGGGGATGCCACTGAAGCTTTCTTT.

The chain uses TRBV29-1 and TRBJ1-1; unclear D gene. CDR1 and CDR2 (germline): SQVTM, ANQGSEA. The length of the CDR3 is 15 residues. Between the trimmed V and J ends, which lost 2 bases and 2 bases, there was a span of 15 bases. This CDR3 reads CSVERQPGLNTEAFF. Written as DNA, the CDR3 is TGCAGCGTTGAACGTCAGCCCGGACTCAACACTGAAGCTTTCTTT.

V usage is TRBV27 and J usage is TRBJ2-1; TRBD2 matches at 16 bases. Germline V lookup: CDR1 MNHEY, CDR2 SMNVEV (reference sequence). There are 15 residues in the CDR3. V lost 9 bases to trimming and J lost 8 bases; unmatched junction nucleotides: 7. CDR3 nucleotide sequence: TGTGCCAGTGGGACTAGCGGGGGGGCTAAGCATGAGCAGTTCTTC. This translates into CASGTSGGAKHEQFF.

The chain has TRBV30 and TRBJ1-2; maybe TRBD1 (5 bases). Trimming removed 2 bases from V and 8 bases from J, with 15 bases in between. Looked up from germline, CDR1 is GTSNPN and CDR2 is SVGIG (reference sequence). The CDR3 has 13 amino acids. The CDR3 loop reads CAWSRRGEGGYTF. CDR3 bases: TGTGCCTGGAGTAGACGGGGGGAGGGAGGCTACACCTTC.

CDR3 sequence: CASLPGGFYNEQFF. CDR3 in DNA: TGTGCCAGCTTGCCCGGGGGGTTCTACAATGAGCAGTTCTTC. The chain carries TRBV6-5 and TRBJ2-1, with TRBD2 matching 7 bases. CDR3 length equals 14 residues. Losses at the gene ends were 8 bases for V and 3 bases for J; bases not matched to a gene: 7. Germline V gene lookup returns CDR1 MNHEY and CDR2 SVGAGI.

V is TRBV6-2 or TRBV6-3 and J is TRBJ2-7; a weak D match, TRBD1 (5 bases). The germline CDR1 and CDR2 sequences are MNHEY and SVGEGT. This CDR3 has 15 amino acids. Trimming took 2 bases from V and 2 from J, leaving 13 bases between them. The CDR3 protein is CASSYLTGATYEQYF. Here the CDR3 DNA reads TGTGCCAGCAGTTACCTTACAGGCGCAACCTACGAGCAGTACTTC.